The 20 T cell receptor beta chains reported below all come from one sample, sequenced in a study of cytomegalovirus exposure and HLA in healthy donors. Amplification used 60 Vbeta primers and 13 Jbeta primers. Method: immunoSEQ multiplex PCR; TCRdb's copy keeps in-frame clones and lacks some. Among about 120,000 clones listed, roughly 77% were seen once. Sequencing was carried out using PBMCs. The receptor set was obtained from a man aged 50-59 years in good health and CMV-seropositive.

This chain joins TRBV5-1 and TRBJ2-5; no reliable D call. V lost 4 bases and J 5 bases, leaving 15 bases between the germline ends. The CDR3 is made up of 14 amino acids. Per the germline V gene, CDR1 is SGHRS and CDR2 is YFSETQ. This chain's CDR3 is CASSPYRYWETQYF. The CDR3 DNA reads as TGCGCCAGCAGCCCATACCGCTACTGGGAGACCCAGTACTTC.

The chain has TRBV6-1 and TRBJ2-7; 7 positions agree with TRBD1. Germline assignment: CDR1 MNHNS and CDR2 SASEGT. The trim removed 0 bases at V and 1 base at J, leaving 0 bases unmatched. CDR3 length equals 14 residues. CDR3 nucleotide sequence: TGTGCCAGCAGTGAAGCCAGGGGGTCCTACGAGCAGTACTTC. Its translation is CASSEARGSYEQYF.

V and J are TRBV12-1 and TRBJ1-6; the tabulated D call, TRBD1, remains unverified against the DNA. TRBV12-1 is shown as a pseudogene. There are 15 residues in the CDR3. The CDR3 DNA follows: TGTGCCAGCAGCTTTGGTAGCAGGGAACATTCACCCCTCCACTTT. Residues: CASSFGSREHSPLHF.

V is TRBV28 and J is TRBJ1-1; TRBD1 matches 7 bases. This CDR3 has 12 residues. V shed 9 bases and J 5 bases; nucleotides not matched to a gene: 6. Looked up from germline, CDR1 is MDHEN and CDR2 is SYDVKM. The CDR3 reads CASTTGETEAFF. The CDR3 DNA is TGTGCCAGTACTACAGGGGAGACTGAAGCTTTCTTT.

This clone was observed once. The V and J genes are TRBV5-6 and TRBJ1-4; D is unresolved. Trimming stripped 4 bases from V and 4 bases from J, with 14 bases between. The CDR3 loop spans 15 amino acids. Germline CDR1 reads SGHDT; CDR2 reads YYEEEE. The CDR3, as DNA: TGTGCCAGCAGCACCGCGGCGGCCATTAATGAAAAACTGTTTTTT. Its protein product is CASSTAAAINEKLFF.

The V call is TRBV13, the J call TRBJ2-7, with 13 bases identical to TRBD2. Per germline, CDR1 PRHDT and CDR2 FYEKMQ (reference sequence). This CDR3 is built from 15 residues. V trimming: 5 bases; J trimming: 3 bases; junction bases outside the gene matches: 4. The CDR3: CASSIRTSGSYEQYF. The CDR3 DNA follows: TGTGCCAGCAGCATCCGGACTAGCGGGAGCTACGAGCAGTACTTC.

The rearrangement joins TRBV7-9 to TRBJ1-2, with D perhaps matching TRBD1 (5 bases). Germline CDR1 is SEHNR and CDR2 is FQNEAQ (reference sequence). The ends were cut back, 1 base at V and 6 bases at J, with 12 bases in the middle. CDR3 length: 14 residues. CDR3 in DNA: TGTGCCAGCAGCTTAGGCAGACAGAGAGATGGCTACACCTTC. Translation: CASSLGRQRDGYTF.

The sample holds a few counts of this clone. V usage is TRBV13 and J usage is TRBJ2-7, with 8 bases identical to TRBD1. J was trimmed by 3 bases and V by 4 bases; bases with no gene match: 5. The length of the CDR3 is 14 residues. Germline V gene sequence: CDR1 PRHDT, CDR2 FYEKMQ (reference sequence). The CDR3 loop reads CASSSRGQLYEQYF. CDR3 bases: TGTGCCAGCAGCTCCAGGGGGCAACTCTACGAGCAGTACTTC.

This chain uses TRBV6-5 with TRBJ1-1, with 9 positions matching TRBD1. The V segment lost 0 bases and the J segment 6 bases; nucleotides outside the gene matches: 5. Looked up from germline, CDR1 is MNHEY and CDR2 is SVGAGI. This CDR3 has 15 residues. The CDR3 coding sequence is TGTGCCAGCAGTTACTCGTGGACAGGGGCCCCTGAAGCTTTCTTT. Protein sequence: CASSYSWTGAPEAFF.

The rearrangement uses TRBV19 and TRBJ1-2, with TRBD1 matching over 11 bases. The J segment lost 4 bases and the V segment lost 4 bases, leaving 2 bases of the junction unmatched. From germline, CDR1 is LNHDA and CDR2 SQIVND (reference sequence). CDR3 size: 14 residues. CDR3 coding DNA: TGTGCCAGTAGTAGGACAGGGGGCAGCTATGGCTACACCTTC. Translation: CASSRTGGSYGYTF.

V usage is TRBV28 and J usage is TRBJ1-2; D uncertain. CDR1 and CDR2 (germline): MDHEN, SYDVKM. CDR3 size: 17 residues. Deletions cut 7 bases from V and 6 bases from J, with 27 bases between. The CDR3 coding sequence is TGTGCCAGCATCCCTTCCGGCCGGGGAGGTCGGAAGGATGGCTACACCTTC. It translates to CASIPSGRGGRKDGYTF.

The gene calls are TRBV11-2 and TRBJ1-1; D is possibly TRBD1 (5 bases). The CDR3 contains 16 residues. The germline V gene encodes CDR1 SGHAT and CDR2 FQNNGV. The V and J ends lost 4 bases and 1 base respectively, with 16 bases between them. The CDR3 bases are TGTGCCAGCAGCTCATATAGGGGCGTACAGAACACTGAAGCTTTCTTT. Its translation: CASSSYRGVQNTEAFF.

This chain uses TRBV9 with TRBJ1-2; 8 nucleotides line up with TRBD1. The CDR3 is 16 residues long. V lost 3 bases and J lost 7; bases outside the gene matches: 14. The germline V gene has CDR1 SGDLS and CDR2 YYNGEE. Written as DNA, the CDR3 is TGTGCCAGCAGCGACCCCCGGACAGGGATCGTAAGTGGCTACACCTTC. This gives the protein CASSDPRTGIVSGYTF.

This clone was seen a few times. The gene calls are TRBV7-3 and TRBJ2-3, with TRBD2 matching 9 bases. After removal of 2 bases from V and 3 bases from J, the junction contained 9 bases not matched to a gene. The CDR3 length is 17 residues. Germline V lookup: CDR1 SGHTA, CDR2 FQGTGA. This CDR3 is CASSLAFTRGGTDTQYF. CDR3 DNA: TGTGCCAGCAGCTTAGCGTTTACGCGGGGGGGAACAGATACGCAGTATTTT.

The J gene is TRBJ2-7, the V gene TRBV5-1, with D possibly matching TRBD1 (5 bases). Per the germline V gene, CDR1 is SGHRS and CDR2 is YFSETQ. This CDR3 contains 15 residues. V lost 0 bases and J 0 bases, leaving 10 bases between the germline ends. The CDR3 DNA reads TGCGCCAGCAGCTTGGGCGGCGACAGCTCCTACGAGCAGTACTTC. Its protein is CASSLGGDSSYEQYF.

The chain is built from TRBV5-4 and TRBJ2-1; 7 bases match TRBD2. CDR3 length: 16 residues. Germline CDR1 and CDR2: SGHNT and YYREEE (reference sequence). V lost 0 bases, J lost 8 bases, and 11 bases stayed unmatched. The CDR3 nucleotides are TGTGCCAGCAGCTTGGCCTCGAGACTAGCTTTCGATGAGCAGTTCTTC. This translates into CASSLASRLAFDEQFF.

J is TRBJ1-1 and V is TRBV6-1; tentatively, D is TRBD1 (5 bases). From germline, CDR1 is MNHNS and CDR2 SASEGT. The CDR3 consists of 17 residues. Trimming took 0 bases from V and 3 from J, leaving 17 bases between them. CDR3 loop: CASSEAGGVGKDTEAFF. CDR3 coding DNA: TGTGCCAGCAGTGAAGCGGGGGGAGTGGGGAAGGACACTGAAGCTTTCTTT.

This clone was detected only a few times. This chain uses TRBV9 with TRBJ2-3; possible D gene TRBD2, 5 bases. V gave up 3 bases and J gave up 4 bases, with 9 bases separating them. This CDR3 comprises 13 residues. Germline V lookup: CDR1 SGDLS, CDR2 YYNGEE. This CDR3 is CASSATGADTQYF. The CDR3 bases are TGTGCCAGCAGCGCCACCGGGGCAGATACGCAGTATTTT.

This chain joins TRBV5-1 and TRBJ2-2; 13 bases are shared with TRBD2. CDR3 length: 17 amino acids. In germline, CDR1 is SGHRS, CDR2 YFSETQ. V lost 0 bases, J lost 6 bases, and 5 bases stayed unmatched. CDR3 in amino acids: CASSLELAGGSAGELFF. CDR3 coding DNA: TGCGCCAGCAGCTTGGAACTAGCGGGGGGGAGCGCCGGGGAGCTGTTTTTT.

The V and J genes are TRBV4-2 and TRBJ2-3, with TRBD2 identical over 8 bases. Per germline, CDR1 LGHNA and CDR2 YNFKEQ. CDR3 length equals 18 residues. J lost 2 bases, V lost 0 bases, and 10 bases had no gene match. The CDR3 reads CASSQEFPRGGVTDTQYF. The CDR3, as DNA: TGTGCCAGCAGCCAAGAGTTTCCTCGGGGGGGCGTCACAGATACGCAGTATTTT.